The following is a T cell receptor beta chain sequence with its context. Its antigen target is currently unknown. One base away there is no much larger clone; base qualities are not given. Using the deep immunoSEQ assay, TCR CDR3 regions were amplified from genomic DNA by multiplex PCR. Extracted genomic DNA from each cell subset was distributed evenly across all wells of several immunoSEQ 96-well plates, and each plate was treated as a replicate. For sorted subsets, each replicate PCR was loaded with 200 ng genomic DNA, equivalent to 30,000 or so T cell genomes. Purified libraries were quantified with a Qubit 3.0 fluorometer, sized on a Bioanalyzer 2100, and re-quantified with the KAPA Library Quantification kit. Every immunoSEQ 96-well plate was sequenced on a dedicated single-read 150-cycle Illumina NextSeq 550 flow cell. As for the authors' bioinformatics: Because only junctional sequences without quality scores were contained in the immunoSEQ output, filtering matching that applied to full-length reads could not be performed. Sequences were annotated with PyIR, a Python wrapper for IgBLAST v1.9, using IMGT germline references to assign V/J genes and CDR3. Any read was removed if the V/J assignment was weak (E-value above 1e-6), the CDR3 was missing, or the read contained stop codons, out-of-frame junctions, or ambiguous translated residues. A V3J clonotype was defined by an identical inferred V gene, J gene, and CDR3 amino acid sequence. Percentage overlap between repertoires was computed as shared unique clonotypes divided by the size of the smaller repertoire. RTK rarefaction, the Chao1 estimator, and Recon v2.1 estimates of unobserved clonotypes were used to assess repertoire richness. Generation probabilities for all TCRbeta clonotypes obtained by the gDNA method from a handful of donors were computed using OLGA. TCRdb retrieved this table from immuneACCESS and kept in-frame rearrangements only. Not all clones are present; in checked studies, unresolved V genes account for under half, and no reason is known for the remainder. The V and J calls and clone size come from that table; D and trimming were worked out from the DNA. In this sample the table shows 2.5 million or so clones, 85% to 95% of which occur a single time. The top ten constitute over 0.12% of the sample.

The sample originates from a study of shared clonotypes between healthy human individuals (TCRdb year 2020). Broadly, across the study: Three men and a couple of women, aged 18 to 49 years, made up the cohort. To estimate repertoire size and how much clonotypes are shared between individuals, the study performed deep sequencing of blood TCR repertoires from about five healthy adults. Per donor, three plates each were used for CD4 naive and CD4 memory, two for CD8 naive, and one for CD8 memory. Per donor, leukapheresis produced somewhere between about 0.94 and 10 billion PBMCs. To increase sequencing depth and limit assay-specific biases, TCR repertoire library preparation and sequencing were carried out by different laboratories using diverse techniques.

The donors were healthy, HIV-negative adults with no recently reported acute infections or vaccinations. All donors were Caucasian adults living in Nashville, Tennessee, USA. CD4+ T cells were enriched by magnetic negative selection, after which naive cells were positively selected on CD45RA and the negative fraction was taken as the memory subset. After blood collection by leukapheresis, PBMCs were isolated using Ficoll-Histopaque density gradient centrifugation and then cryopreserved in the vapor phase of liquid nitrogen. Analytical flow cytometry was used to check the purity and quantity of each magnetically sorted T cell population. From each sorted fraction, genomic DNA was isolated and quantified by UV absorbance on a Nanodrop 2000c. CDR1 and CDR2 (SGHTA, FQGNSA) derive from the germline V gene. Deletion took 0 bases off V and 3 bases off J, with a span of 12 bases between the germline ends. The CDR3 numbers 16 residues from cysteine through phenylalanine. Kept here is only the CDR3 DNA, which spans 48 bases and is read in frame from base 1.

General conclusions and limits of the study: The small number of donors limited the genetic and exposure-history diversity represented. Naive subsets generally had larger estimated clonotype richness than memory subsets did. Rarefaction of sorted-subset datasets indicated incomplete sequencing despite the large sequencing depth. Sampling was restricted to blood, and TCR repertoires in tissues likely differ from the TCR repertoires found in blood. Compared with non-shared clonotypes, the clonotypes found in all four sorted-subset donors had higher generation probabilities. Pairwise subsampling indicated that sequencing depth was expected to affect the degree of clonotype sharing among donors. When a few donors were compared, the shared fraction of clonotypes was about 5.5% for naive CD4, around 4% for naive CD8, 2.3% for memory CD4, and 0.4% for memory CD8.

This chain is built from TRBV7-2 and TRBJ1-5; a tentative D match to TRBD1 spans 5 bases. The sequencing sample was made of naive CD4+ T cells sorted from blood. Interpreted using the paper, the cell subset or site label stands for: CD45RA+ positively selected. This TCR was sampled from a young man in good health. The CDR3 region reads CASSLARRVDNQPQHF. The DNA is as follows: TGTGCCAGCAGCTTAGCGCGCAGGGTAGACAATCAGCCCCAGCATTTT.